This T cell receptor (beta chain) appears in the sequencing data of a study of cytotoxic CD8 clonotypes in ibrutinib-treated CLL (dated by TCRdb to 2020 to 2023). About the full investigation: The cohort included around 15 treatment-naive and 11 to 12 relapsed/refractory patients; some 18 were IGHV unmutated. Partial responses were observed in roughly 24 patients and complete responses in 2; after a median follow-up of about 69 months, remission was maintained in 15 or so patients and progression was observed in roughly 12. The response samples were drawn at a median of roughly twelve months into treatment, with a range of about 6 to 36 months. On average, each sample yielded roughly 250,000 productive templates and 85,000 to 95,000 productive rearrangements. Longitudinal samples were obtainable from about 30% of the roughly 90 participants in the trial. Cryopreserved peripheral blood mononuclear cells were collected before treatment, at response, and at either disease progression or sustained remission. All remission and progressive disease samples were collected while patients were still receiving ibrutinib. Beyond this particular receptor, the publication reports: Clonality rose at ibrutinib response, remained stable during sustained remission, and dropped back toward baseline at progression. Sustained-remission and progressing patients did not have matched sampling times, and lymph node repertoires were not examined. Baseline clonality exceeded that of age-matched healthy donors and correlated strongly with circulating CD8+ T-cell counts. Public clonotypes were rare and either contracted or stayed stable during treatment, and the rise in clonality at ibrutinib response reflected the expansion of private clonotypes.

About this clone itself: What antigen it recognizes has not been identified. No much larger clone is present one base from it, and per-base qualities are unavailable.

The CDR3, from cysteine to phenylalanine, totals 14 residues. The CDR3 DNA has 42 bases and is translated from base 1. From a lookup of the germline V gene, CDR1 and CDR2 are KGHSH and LQKENI. Trimming at the junction amounts to 4 bases on V and 4 bases on J, and the germline ends lie 14 bases apart. A MiSeq instrument was used for deep resolution sequencing, which targeted depths ranging from 1 in 1 million up to 1 in 200,000 T cells, with coverage averaging 10x for each clonotype. TCR beta libraries were generated with the immunoSEQ hsTCRB Kit. In the authors' own workflow: Data were analyzed with ImmunoSEQ Data Assistant and ImmunoSEQ Analyzer, with V, D and J genes assigned per IMGT definitions. Clonality, with values ranging from 0 to 1, was calculated as one minus the normalized Shannon entropy of productive rearrangement frequencies. Public clonotype analysis was restricted to overrepresented clonotypes comprising at least 0.05% of each patient's repertoire. About a dozen repertoires from age-matched healthy donors, obtained from immuneACCESS, served as clonality controls. Sourced from immuneACCESS, this table was stored by TCRdb with only in-frame sequences that have V and J called. A share of the clones is absent; for the studies checked, an unresolved V gene accounts for under half, and the remainder has no known explanation. D and trimming come from the DNA, and the V and J calls and clone size come from that table. The table for this sample lists about 85,000 clones; roughly three quarters of them were counted only once. Approximately 4.4% of the sample is taken by the ten largest.

The sample's time point label, decoded: approximately 11 months on ibrutinib. For TCR beta library preparation, approximately 1.9 micrograms of genomic DNA was extracted from cryopreserved PBMCs. Longitudinal blood samples from CLL patients receiving ibrutinib monotherapy were subjected to high-throughput TCR beta sequencing. The patients took part in an open-label, single-center phase 2 trial of ibrutinib monotherapy. The source is a human donor with chronic lymphocytic leukemia. Material: PBMCs, obtained after 12 months of ibrutinib treatment. The sequence links TRBV18 to TRBJ2-7; the D gene is perhaps TRBD1 or TRBD2, each of them matching over 5 bases. The nucleotide sequence is given as TGTGCCAGCTCACTCGGGACCGTTGGGTACGAGCAGTACTTC. Translated, it gives CASSLGTVGYEQYF.